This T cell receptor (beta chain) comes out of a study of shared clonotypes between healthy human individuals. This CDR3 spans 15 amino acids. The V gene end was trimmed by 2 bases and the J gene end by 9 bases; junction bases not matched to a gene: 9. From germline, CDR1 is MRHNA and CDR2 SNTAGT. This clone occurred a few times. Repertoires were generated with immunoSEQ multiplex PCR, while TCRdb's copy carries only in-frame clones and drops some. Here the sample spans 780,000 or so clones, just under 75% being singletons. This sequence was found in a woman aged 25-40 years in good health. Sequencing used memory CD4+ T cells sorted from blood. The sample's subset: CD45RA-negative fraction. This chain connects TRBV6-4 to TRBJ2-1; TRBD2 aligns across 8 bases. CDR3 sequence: CASSDRAGDMSEQFF. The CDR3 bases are TGTGCCAGCAGTGACCGAGCGGGAGATATGAGTGAGCAGTTCTTC.